Listed here is a single T cell receptor beta chain. Antigen unknown. The data belong to a study of cytomegalovirus exposure and HLA in healthy donors. Overall study findings and caveats: It was reportedly the case that the classifier diagnosed cytomegalovirus status with high specificity and sensitivity.

The assay was immunoSEQ multiplex PCR, and TCRdb's table has in-frame clones only and misses some. Seen here are roughly 180,000 clones, about 89% observed once, and the top ten hold roughly 6.6%. The donors belonged to the approximately 130-subject validation cohort, separate from the 666-subject first cohort. The receptor was isolated from a man younger than 40 in good health and CMV-seropositive. Sequencing was performed on PBMCs.

CDR3 region: CASSLSGTLYEQYF. As DNA, the CDR3 is TGTGCCAGCAGTCTTTCCGGGACACTCTACGAGCAGTACTTC. The chain carries TRBV7-2 and TRBJ2-7, with TRBD1 as a possible D gene (6 bases). The CDR3 has 14 amino acids. Trimming removed 6 bases from V and 3 bases from J, with 15 bases in between. Germline V lookup: CDR1 SGHTA, CDR2 FQGNSA.